These 4 T cell receptor beta chains share one sample of origin, sequenced in a study of OX40 agonist ivuxolimab in advanced cancers. Sequencing was performed with immunoSEQ multiplex PCR; in TCRdb, only in-frame clones are kept and a portion is missing. The repertoire holds 71,000 or so clones, with around 86% as singletons. The sequenced sample was CD4+ or CD8+ T cells sorted from blood, obtained in a trial of the OX40 agonist ivuxolimab. The origin of the receptors is an adult with an advanced solid tumor such as melanoma, head and neck, liver or kidney cancer.

This clone was detected only a few times. The chain employs TRBV5-4 and TRBJ2-2; 13 nucleotides agree with TRBD2. The CDR3 is made up of 16 amino acids. Unmatched junction bases numbered 0, after V lost 4 bases and J lost 0 bases. Germline V CDR1 and CDR2: SGHNT, YYREEE (reference sequence). The CDR3 DNA follows: TGTGCCAGCAGCACTAGCGGGAGGGCGAACACCGGGGAGCTGTTTTTT. Residues: CASSTSGRANTGELFF.

The chain links TRBV7-9 to TRBJ2-5; TRBD1 aligns across 9 bases. The CDR3 is 15 amino acids. CDR1 is SEHNR and CDR2 is FQNEAQ in the germline V gene (reference sequence). The J segment lost 5 bases and the V segment lost 5 bases, leaving 9 bases of the junction unmatched. CDR3 amino acids: CASSPRQGGQETQYF. CDR3 sequence (DNA): TGTGCCAGCAGCCCACGACAGGGGGGACAGGAGACCCAGTACTTC.

The CDR3 protein is CASSVGGLAGITDTQYF. CDR3 nucleotide sequence: TGTGCCAGCAGCGTAGGGGGGCTAGCGGGCATCACAGATACGCAGTATTTT. The genes are TRBV9 and TRBJ2-3; 8 bases map to TRBD2. In germline, CDR1 is SGDLS, CDR2 YYNGEE. The CDR3 sequence is 17 residues long. Trimming cost V 0 bases and J 2 bases; bases outside gene matches: 8.

This rearrangement joins TRBV19 to TRBJ1-2; 8 bases align to TRBD1. V trimming: 6 bases; J trimming: 3 bases; junction bases outside the gene matches: 18. Germline V CDR1 and CDR2: LNHDA, SQIVND (reference sequence). The CDR3 totals 18 residues. The CDR3 DNA is TGTGCCAGTAGAGCCCTCCGGACAGGGTTTCAAGAAGACTATGGCTACACCTTC. This gives the protein CASRALRTGFQEDYGYTF.